Sequencing of this TCR beta chain was carried out in a study of early T cells in non-severe SARS-CoV-2 infection. Study context: Sequenced bulk RNA came from whole blood that was unsorted, and chains were unpaired. Study-level points and caveats: Private and CD4 specificities were missed by VDJdb matching, which favored anti-spike CD8 responses.

Unique molecular identifiers were affixed to single, distinct cDNA molecules. MiXCR, applied by TCRdb to the 5' RACE reads, yields one record per CDR3 protein. The sample records some 50,000 distinct CDR3 sequences, around 6% being singletons. CDR3 length: 16 residues. With V trimmed by 2 bases and J by 5 bases, 5 bases remained unmatched. CDR1 is MNHEY and CDR2 is SVGEGT in the germline V gene. Notes on this clonotype: No antigen is known for it.

The sequence was obtained from an adult who was a healthcare worker with PCR-confirmed SARS-CoV-2 infection or an uninfected control (not recorded which). The chain has TRBV6-2 or TRBV6-3 and TRBJ2-3; 12 positions match TRBD1. Sequencing was performed on whole blood. CDR3 in DNA: TGTGCCAGCAGTTACGTGGGACAGGGGGCCGGAGATACGCAGTATTTT. It translates to CASSYVGQGAGDTQYF.